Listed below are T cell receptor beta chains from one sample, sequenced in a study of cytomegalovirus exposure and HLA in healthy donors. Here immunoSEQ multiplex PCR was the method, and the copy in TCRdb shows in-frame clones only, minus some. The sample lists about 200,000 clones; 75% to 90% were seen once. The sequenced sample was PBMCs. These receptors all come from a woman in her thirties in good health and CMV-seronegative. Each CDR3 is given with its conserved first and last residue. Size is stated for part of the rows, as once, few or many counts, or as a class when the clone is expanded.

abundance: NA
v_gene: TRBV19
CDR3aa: CASSIGGGRQPQHF

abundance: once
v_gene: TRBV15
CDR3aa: CATSRDWAGDNEQFF

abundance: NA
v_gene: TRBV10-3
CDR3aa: CAIRTGTSGTNEQFF

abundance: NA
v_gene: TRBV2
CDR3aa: CATNRGRGQETQYF

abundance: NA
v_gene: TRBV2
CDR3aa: CASSEQGLYSPLHF

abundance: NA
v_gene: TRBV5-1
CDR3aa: CASSPEVQGTYGYTF

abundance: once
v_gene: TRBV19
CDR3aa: CASRQGAGEKLFF

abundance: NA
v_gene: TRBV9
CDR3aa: CASSSRGGGGGAFF

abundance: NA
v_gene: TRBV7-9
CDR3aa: CAGQTGGWNTEAFF

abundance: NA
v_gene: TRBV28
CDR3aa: CASTAVEDTEAFF

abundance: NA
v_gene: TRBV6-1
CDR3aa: CASSRTNNEQFF

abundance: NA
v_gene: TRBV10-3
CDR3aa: CAISAPRGAGDSYEQYF

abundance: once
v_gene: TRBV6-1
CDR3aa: CASIYSGGTEAFF

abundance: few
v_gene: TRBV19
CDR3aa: CASSKRDRPYEQYF

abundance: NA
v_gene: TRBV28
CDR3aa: CASSLGELGLAASYEQYF

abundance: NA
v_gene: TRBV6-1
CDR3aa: CASSDQRLAGGTYEQYF

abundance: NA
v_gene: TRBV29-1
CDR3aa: CSVEVGQGRDF

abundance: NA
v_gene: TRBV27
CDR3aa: CASSPGTPSTDTQYF

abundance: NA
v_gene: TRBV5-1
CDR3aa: CASSYGLAVSYEQYF

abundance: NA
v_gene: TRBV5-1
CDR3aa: CASSSSNRDEQYF

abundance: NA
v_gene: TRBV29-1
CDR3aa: CSVYHQGAYNEQFF

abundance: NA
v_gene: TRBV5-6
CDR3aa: CASSLVDRGYEQYF

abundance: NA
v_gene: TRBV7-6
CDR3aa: CASSLGQGVGRYEQYF

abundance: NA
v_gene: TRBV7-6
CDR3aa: CASSRTGGPSYEQYF

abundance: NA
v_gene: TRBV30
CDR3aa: CAWSDPHRSNEQFF

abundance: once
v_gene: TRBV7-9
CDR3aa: CASSPYFVAGPLNEQFF

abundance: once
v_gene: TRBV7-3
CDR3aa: CASSSPGQGNGNTIYF